These T cell receptor beta chains were read from a single sample in a study of T cells after yellow fever vaccination. TCRdb reanalysed the 5' RACE reads using MiXCR and keeps one entry per CDR3 protein. The sample records 300,000 to 350,000 distinct CDR3 sequences, roughly 8.4% being singletons. The sequences come from PBMCs, collected 35 to 50 days after the first yellow fever vaccination. These TCRs come from a man younger than 35 who received the YFV17D yellow fever vaccine. CDR3s include the opening cysteine and the closing phenylalanine or tryptophan. D genes are given only for firm matches. Clone size is given for some rows only: seen once, a few or many times, or a class if the clone is expanded.

clone_size,d_call,j_call,v_call,cdr3_aa,cdr3_nt
many,-,TRBJ1-1,TRBV20-1,CSAKQGKKGTEAFF,TGCAGTGCAAAGCAGGGAAAGAAGGGAACTGAAGCTTTCTTT
few,TRBD1,TRBJ2-3,TRBV7-9,CASSLGDRAVDTQYF,TGTGCCAGCAGCTTAGGGGACAGGGCCGTAGATACGCAGTATTTT
few,TRBD2,TRBJ2-1,TRBV12-3/TRBV12-4,CASSPGTSGGFGEQFF,TGTGCCAGCAGTCCAGGGACTAGCGGGGGTTTCGGGGAGCAGTTCTTC
-,TRBD2,TRBJ2-4,TRBV5-1,CASCSNIRGAGASNIQYF,TGCGCCAGCTGCTCGAATATTAGAGGAGCGGGGGCCTCAAACATTCAGTACTTC
-,-,TRBJ1-1,TRBV5-1,CASSLSQGLNTEAFF,TGCGCCAGCAGCTTGAGCCAGGGGTTGAACACTGAAGCTTTCTTT
few,-,TRBJ2-5,TRBV21-1,CASRGPQETQYF,TGTGCCAGCAGGGGACCCCAAGAGACCCAGTACTTC
-,TRBD1,TRBJ1-2,TRBV12-3/TRBV12-4,CASSDPSDRHGYTF,TGTGCCAGCAGCGATCCCTCGGACAGGCATGGCTACACCTTC
-,-,TRBJ2-3,TRBV18,CASSPPPADTQYF,TGTGCCAGCTCACCACCGCCGGCAGATACGCAGTATTTT
-,-,TRBJ1-6,TRBV5-1,CASSLNSQGRVGSPLHF,TGCGCCAGCAGCTTAAACTCACAGGGAAGGGTCGGTTCACCCCTCCACTTT
many,-,TRBJ1-5,TRBV12-3/TRBV12-4,CASSLDRSNQPQHF,TGTGCCAGCAGCCTCGACAGGAGCAATCAGCCCCAGCATTTT
few,TRBD1,TRBJ1-1,TRBV12-3/TRBV12-4,CASSFGDRGGTEAFF,TGTGCCAGCAGTTTTGGGGACAGGGGCGGTACTGAAGCTTTCTTT
few,-,TRBJ2-3,TRBV5-1,CASQRDPYSTDTQYF,TGCGCCAGCCAACGGGATCCTTACAGCACAGATACGCAGTATTTT
-,-,TRBJ2-3,TRBV20-1,CSARLSGSTDTQYF,TGCAGTGCTAGACTGAGCGGGAGCACAGATACGCAGTATTTT
many,-,TRBJ2-2,TRBV6-1,CAARRVYTGELFF,TGTGCCGCCCGGAGGGTGTACACCGGGGAGCTGTTTTTT
many,-,TRBJ2-5,TRBV7-7,CASSQRSHKAGTQYF,TGTGCTAGCAGCCAGCGAAGTCACAAAGCAGGGACCCAGTACTTC
few,TRBD1,TRBJ2-1,TRBV10-3,CAISDPTTGRSYNEQFF,TGTGCCATCAGTGACCCTACGACAGGGCGATCCTACAATGAGCAGTTCTTC
-,TRBD2,TRBJ2-3,TRBV7-9,CAETSGSTDTQYF,TGTGCCGAGACTAGCGGGAGCACAGATACGCAGTATTTT